This entry lists 11 T cell receptor beta chains sequenced from one sample in a study of technical replicates of blood from a handful of donors. The repertoire was sequenced with immunoSEQ multiplex PCR; TCRdb's copy has only in-frame clones and lacks some. The table has roughly 76,000 clones, roughly 94% seen once. Sequences were obtained from T cells isolated from PBMCs. The receptors shown here come from a human donor in good health.

The chain couples TRBV13 to TRBJ2-1, with D perhaps matching TRBD2 (7 bases). CDR1 is PRHDT, CDR2 FYEKMQ, per germline (reference sequence). V lost 5 bases to trimming and J lost 9 bases, with 23 bases between them. The CDR3 extends over 16 amino acids. CDR3 region: CASSPRGGGRGSEQFF. Written as DNA, the CDR3 is TGTGCCAGCAGCCCGAGGGGGGGTGGGAGAGGCTCTGAGCAGTTCTTC. Drawing the rest from reference TRBV13 and TRBJ2-1, the complete variable domain is AAGVIQSPRHLIKEKRETATLKCYPIPRHDTVYWYQQGPGQDPQFLISFYEKMQSDKGSIPDRFSAQQFSDYHSELNMSSLELGDSALYFCASSPRGGGRGSEQFFGPGTRLTVL.

This chain connects TRBV18 to TRBJ2-1; 7 positions agree with TRBD1. This CDR3 is built from 14 residues. Germline-derived CDR1 and CDR2 are KGHSH and LQKENI. The junction had 3 bases not matched to a gene; V was cut back by 2 bases and J by 5 bases. In DNA, the CDR3 is TGTGCCAGCTCACCAGGGACAGATAACAATGAGCAGTTCTTC. Translated: CASSPGTDNNEQFF.

The V call is TRBV28, the J call TRBJ2-7, with 8 bases matching TRBD2. The CDR3 is 15 residues long. V lost 2 bases and J lost 5; bases outside the gene matches: 8. CDR1 is MDHEN, CDR2 SYDVKM, per germline. This chain's CDR3 is CASSLIREGLNEQYF. The DNA of the CDR3 is TGTGCCAGCAGTTTAATACGGGAGGGCCTTAACGAGCAGTACTTC.

V gene TRBV21-1 combines with J gene TRBJ2-3; the table's D gene call, TRBD1, was not cross checked with the DNA. TRBV21-1 is a known pseudogene. The CDR3 length is 12 residues. The CDR3 DNA sequence: TGTGCCAGCAGCCCAGGCATAGATACGCAGTATTTT. It yields the protein CASSPGIDTQYF.

The rearrangement links TRBV5-4 to TRBJ2-5, with D possibly matching TRBD2 (6 bases). Germline assignment: CDR1 SGHNT and CDR2 YYREEE (reference sequence). V was clipped by 0 bases and J by 2 bases, with 11 bases between them. The CDR3 consists of 15 residues. The CDR3 DNA reads TGTGCCAGCAGCTTGGATGGCGGGGCACAAGAGACCCAGTACTTC. Translation gives CASSLDGGAQETQYF.

This chain connects TRBV9 to TRBJ1-6, with 11 bases aligning to TRBD1. Germline V gene data show CDR1 as SGDLS and CDR2 as YYNGEE. The CDR3 totals 15 residues. The V segment lost 3 bases and the J segment 10 bases; nucleotides outside the gene matches: 6. The CDR3 loop reads CASSGRDRGDSPLHF. Written as DNA, the CDR3 is TGTGCCAGCAGCGGACGGGACAGGGGGGACTCACCCCTCCACTTT.

This sequence joins TRBV21-1 and TRBJ1-5; the tabulated D call, TRBD1, remains unverified against the DNA. TRBV21-1 is a listed pseudogene. The CDR3 has 16 amino acids. CDR3 sequence: CASSKYGQGVDQPQHF. CDR3 DNA: TGTGCCAGCAGCAAATATGGACAGGGGGTCGATCAGCCCCAGCATTTT.

With regard to this clone: Its ends do not fully match the called genes, so a read error is possible. The CDR3: CASSPTSGQGTQYF. The CDR3 bases are TGTGCCAGCAGCCCGACTAGCGGTCAAGGGACCCAGTACTTC. The V and J genes are TRBV6-5 and TRBJ2-5, with 9 bases identical to TRBD2. The CDR3 covers 14 residues. The germline V gene encodes CDR1 MNHEY and CDR2 SVGAGI.

The chain uses TRBV9 and TRBJ1-6; tentative D call: TRBD1 (6 bases). This CDR3 has 14 residues. Trimming cost V 2 bases and J 9 bases, with 12 bases left between them. The germline CDR1 and CDR2 sequences are SGDLS and YYNGEE. This chain's CDR3 is CASSVDRSTSPLHF. The CDR3 nucleotides read TGTGCCAGCAGCGTTGACAGGAGTACTTCACCCCTCCACTTT.

The chain combines TRBV5-8 with TRBJ1-5; TRBD1 is a possible D gene (6 bases). V lost 4 bases and J lost 1, with 12 bases in between. Germline V lookup: CDR1 SGHTS, CDR2 YDEGEE. The CDR3 length is 15 residues. The CDR3 nucleotides read TGTGCCAGCAGCGGACGGACAGCGAGCAATCAGCCCCAGCATTTT. It yields the protein CASSGRTASNQPQHF. The complete variable domain, with remaining parts taken from reference TRBV5-8 and TRBJ1-5, reads EAGVTQSPTHLIKTRGQQATLRCSPISGHTSVYWYQQALGLGLQFLLWYDEGEERNRGNFPPRFSGRQFPNYSSELNVNALELEDSALYLCASSGRTASNQPQHFGDGTRLSIL.

The gene calls are TRBV7-8 and TRBJ1-1, with 7 bases lining up with TRBD1. The CDR3 totals 15 residues. Trimming at V came to 5 bases and at J to 7 bases, leaving 13 bases not matched to a gene. Germline values: CDR1 SGHVS, CDR2 FQNEAQ. The CDR3 DNA sequence: TGTGCCAGCAGCGCCGAACAGGGGCCTCCTGGTGAAGCTTTCTTT. Amino acids: CASSAEQGPPGEAFF.